The 8 T cell receptor beta chains listed next were all sequenced from one sample in a study of T cell responses to AZD1222 COVID-19 vaccine. Method: immunoSEQ multiplex PCR; TCRdb's copy keeps in-frame clones and lacks some. This table has over 150,000 clones, about 90% appearing once. Sequencing used peripheral blood, obtained on day 0 of MenACWY control vaccination. These receptors were taken from an adult in good health.

The chain joins TRBV18 to TRBJ1-2, with TRBD1 as a possible D gene (6 bases). Germline CDR1 reads KGHSH; CDR2 reads LQKENI. The V end was cut by 6 bases, the J end by 3 bases, with 11 bases between. CDR3 size: 13 residues. The CDR3 DNA reads TGTGCCAGCTCGGAGAACAGGGACTATGGCTACACCTTC. Translation: CASSENRDYGYTF.

The chain uses TRBV18 and TRBJ1-6; the D is unclear. Germline values: CDR1 KGHSH, CDR2 LQKENI. Trimming shortened V by 2 bases and J by 6 bases, and 14 bases separated the two germline ends. This CDR3 comprises 16 residues. CDR3 nucleotide sequence: TGTGCCAGCTCACCAGCCGAGCGTTCGCGTAATTCACCCCTCCACTTT. Residues: CASSPAERSRNSPLHF.

The genes are TRBV28 and TRBJ1-6; no clear D. Germline loops: CDR1 MDHEN, CDR2 SYDVKM. Trimming shortened V by 4 bases and J by 8 bases, and 18 bases separated the two germline ends. There are 16 residues in the CDR3. As DNA, the CDR3 is TGTGCCAGCAGTTCAAGCCCCGTGGGTAGCTATTCACCCCTCCACTTT. Its translation: CASSSSPVGSYSPLHF. The full variable domain, its missing parts supplied by reference TRBV28 and TRBJ1-6, is DVKVTQSSRYLVKRTGEKVFLECVQDMDHENMFWYRQDPGLGLRLIYFSYDVKMKEKGDIPEGYSVSREKKERFSLILESASTNQTSMYLCASSSSPVGSYSPLHFGNGTRLTVT.

To note about this clone: An end of the junction differs from the germline gene, which may be a read error. The chain recombines TRBV7-7 with TRBJ2-3; D gene unclear. CDR1 SSHAT and CDR2 FNYEAQ come from the germline V gene (reference sequence). The CDR3 loop spans 13 amino acids. CDR3 bases: TGTGCTAGCAGCATAGACCACACAGATACGCAGTATTTT. This codes for CASSIDHTDTQYF.

The DNA of the CDR3 is TGTGCCACCGATCGACCGACAGGGAAGAATAAGTCTGGAAACACCATATATTTT. Amino acids: CATDRPTGKNKSGNTIYF. The J gene is TRBJ1-3, the V gene TRBV24-1, with 7 bases fitting TRBD1. The CDR3 runs 18 residues. Germline V gene sequence: CDR1 KGHDR, CDR2 SFDVKD. J gave up 1 base and V 9 bases, and 17 bases lay outside the gene matches.

In its sample, this clone was seen once. The chain carries TRBV5-1 and TRBJ2-7; TRBD1 matches at 9 bases. The CDR3 spans 15 residues. Germline loops: CDR1 SGHRS, CDR2 YFSETQ. Trimming at V came to 3 bases and at J to 0 bases, leaving 4 bases not matched to a gene. The CDR3 loop is CASSYTGGPSYEQYF. In DNA, the CDR3 is TGCGCCAGCAGCTACACAGGGGGCCCCTCCTACGAGCAGTACTTC.

The chain has TRBV2 and TRBJ2-6; no clear D gene. Germline V gene data show CDR1 as SNHLY and CDR2 as FYNNEI. The ends were cut back, 4 bases at V and 2 bases at J, with 15 bases in the middle. CDR3 size: 17 residues. The CDR3 protein is CASSGFPFRTGANVLTF. DNA of the CDR3: TGTGCCAGCAGTGGCTTCCCTTTCCGGACTGGGGCCAACGTCCTGACTTTC.

Regarding this clone: A junction end diverges from the germline sequence, so it may reflect a read error. The chain employs TRBV18 and TRBJ2-3; D is uncertain. The CDR3 covers 13 residues. Germline loops: CDR1 KGHSH, CDR2 LQKENI. The DNA for the CDR3 is TGTGCCAGCTCCCCACAGAGCACAGATACGCAGTATTTT. Protein sequence: CASSPQSTDTQYF.